Presented here are 3 T cell receptor beta chains from one specimen sequenced in a study of CD8+CD57+ T cells in acquired aplastic anemia. Profiles of TCR beta VDJ and CDR3 were generated from a genomic DNA template. MiXCR, applied by TCRdb to the reads, yields one record per CDR3 protein. The top ten hold under 40% of the sample, which has some 47,000 distinct CDR3 sequences, about two thirds seen once. Sequenced sample: sorted CD4+, CD8+, or CD8+CD57+ T cells (not recorded which) from PBMCs. The receptors shown here come from a human donor in good health, serving as a control.

J is TRBJ2-2 and V is TRBV20-1, with TRBD1 matching 10 bases. The trim removed 6 bases at V and 2 bases at J, leaving 21 bases unmatched. Germline V gene data show CDR1 as DFQATT and CDR2 as SNEGSKA (reference sequence). The CDR3 is 20 amino acids. The CDR3: CSAPRRTGGRRGTNTGELFF. DNA for the CDR3: TGCAGTGCACCACGTCGGACAGGGGGTAGGCGGGGGACAAACACCGGGGAGCTGTTTTTT.

The chain recombines TRBV19 with TRBJ2-1; D remains ambiguous. Germline loops: CDR1 LNHDA, CDR2 SQIVND (reference sequence). V was shortened by 6 bases and J by 13 bases, with 13 bases between the two germline ends. The CDR3 covers 11 residues. CDR3 DNA sequence: TGTGCCAGTAGCACGACCCACAGACAGTTCTTC. Protein: CASSTTHRQFF.

This clonotype has a count of ten or more. CDR3: CAWQGQLNTEAFF. In DNA form, the CDR3 reads TGTGCCTGGCAGGGACAGCTGAACACTGAAGCTTTCTTT. The chain employs TRBV30 and TRBJ1-1, with 7 bases fitting TRBD1. V lost 5 bases, J lost 0 bases, and 3 bases stayed unmatched. From germline, CDR1 is GTSNPN and CDR2 SVGIG (reference sequence). The CDR3 contains 13 residues.